This T cell receptor (beta chain) was captured by sequencing in a study of human T cells and chemical hapten exposure (dated by TCRdb to the early 2020s). With respect to the entire study: For sensitization, 2% DPC in acetone was applied to a 2 cm by 2 cm area of upper inner arm skin. Throughout the approximately 25-week study period, patients were also given weekly therapeutic DPC doses on the scalp. Patch tests used Finn chambers with 0.01% DPC on the upper back, scored after 6 days by International Contact Dermatitis Research Group standards. The mostly female patient cohort included alopecia areata with under or over 50% scalp involvement, alopecia totalis and alopecia universalis. Libraries were pooled for sequencing, and per-sample TCR yields varied mainly because of small differences in library volumes within the pool. In alopecia patients, the study followed how the peripheral blood TCR repertoire changed in vivo over primary and secondary sensitization to diphenylcyclopropenone (DPC), a hapten. Blood samples were taken from patients before sensitization (week 0) and then at 2, 6 and about 24 weeks after DPC sensitization. For TCR sequencing, blood came from 25 to 35 alopecia patients at anywhere from one to four time points (pre-sensitization, 2, 6 and 24 weeks). Points the paper makes about the study in general: A positive correlation was found between the number of PT1 expanded TCRs and patch test score, with significance reached at thresholds 8, 16 and 32 but not 4. Because every patient had alopecia, a presumed autoimmune disease, the patients' immune response might differ from that of healthy individuals. DPC sensitization did not change the number of TCRs with a frequency above 1 in 1000, and there was no evidence of changes in global repertoire structure. After repeated subsampling, changes were observed in the strength of the expansion versus patch-test correlation and in the threshold at which the correlation became significant. Significantly more large CDR3 similarity clusters were formed by expanded TCRs than by pre-sensitization or healthy control sets, consistent with antigen-driven responses.

CDR1 and CDR2 are read off the germline V gene as SGHAT and FQNNGV. The CDR3 holds 13 amino acids from the cysteine to the phenylalanine. Only the CDR3 region is kept as DNA, spanning 39 bases read in frame from base 1. The trim is 5 bases for V and 2 bases for J, with a gap of 8 bases between the germline ends. This clonotype was counted between two and nine times. The clone's antigen remains unknown. Qualities for individual bases were not recorded, and no much larger clone is one base off. What this sample's time point label stands for: patch test 1, 2 weeks after DPC sensitization. Read against the paper, the sample's treatment or condition label means: therapeutic diphenylcyclopropenone sensitization with weekly scalp DPC. At each patch-test visit, blood was drawn before the patch test was applied. Patients were eligible if aged 18 to 70, diagnosed with alopecia and judged suitable for DPC therapy, and pregnant patients were excluded. Unfractionated whole blood was collected in Tempus Blood RNA tubes, and total RNA was extracted from that blood.

The library was prepared using RACE. Sequencing took place on a NextSeq 500. Library preparation attached unique molecular identifiers to individual cDNA molecules for quantitative, reproducible TCR counting. From each blood RNA sample, both TCR alpha and TCR beta chains were sequenced. The published analysis was carried out like this. Samples had a median of approximately 93,000 TCRs, with a range from roughly 20,000 to 700,000. V, J and CDR3 annotation of the TCR reads was carried out using the Decombinator software suite. For PS versus PT1 abundance plots, all samples were subsampled to the same number of TCRs (28,000). TCRs were defined as expanded if absent before sensitization and observed at least eight times at the 2-week time point. TCRdb passed the public sequencing reads through fastp at Q25 and MiXCR, retaining productive beta sequences. Under each unique CDR3 protein, matching rows form one entry showing the most common genes and DNA. TCRdb's processing, not the authors', yielded these V and J calls. Here the sample has a few hundred thousand distinct CDR3 sequences; around 4.8% occur a single time. 2% to 2.5% of the sample belongs to the ten largest clones.

This TCR was sampled from a woman between 50 and 59 years old with alopecia areata. Some clones in this sample may be carry-over from other donors' samples. The material sequenced was whole blood, taken in connection with sensitization to the hapten diphenylcyclopropenone (DPC). Recombination joined TRBV11-2 with TRBJ2-3; no D gene is confidently identified. Here is the DNA: TGTGCCAGCAGCCCCCGTCCCACAGATACGCAGTATTTT. Its translation reads: CASSPRPTDTQYF.